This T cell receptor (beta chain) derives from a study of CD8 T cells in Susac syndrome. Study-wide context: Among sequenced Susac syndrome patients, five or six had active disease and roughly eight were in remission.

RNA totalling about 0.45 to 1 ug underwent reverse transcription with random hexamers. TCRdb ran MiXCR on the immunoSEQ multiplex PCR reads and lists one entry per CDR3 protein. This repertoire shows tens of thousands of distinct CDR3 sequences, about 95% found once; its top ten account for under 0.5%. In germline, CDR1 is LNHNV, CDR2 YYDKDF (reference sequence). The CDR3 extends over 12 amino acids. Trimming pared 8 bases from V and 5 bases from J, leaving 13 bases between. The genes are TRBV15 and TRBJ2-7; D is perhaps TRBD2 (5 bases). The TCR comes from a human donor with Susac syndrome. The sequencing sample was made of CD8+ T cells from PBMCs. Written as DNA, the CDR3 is TGTGCCACCGGTTACGGGGTCAACGAGCAGTACTTC. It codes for CATGYGVNEQYF.